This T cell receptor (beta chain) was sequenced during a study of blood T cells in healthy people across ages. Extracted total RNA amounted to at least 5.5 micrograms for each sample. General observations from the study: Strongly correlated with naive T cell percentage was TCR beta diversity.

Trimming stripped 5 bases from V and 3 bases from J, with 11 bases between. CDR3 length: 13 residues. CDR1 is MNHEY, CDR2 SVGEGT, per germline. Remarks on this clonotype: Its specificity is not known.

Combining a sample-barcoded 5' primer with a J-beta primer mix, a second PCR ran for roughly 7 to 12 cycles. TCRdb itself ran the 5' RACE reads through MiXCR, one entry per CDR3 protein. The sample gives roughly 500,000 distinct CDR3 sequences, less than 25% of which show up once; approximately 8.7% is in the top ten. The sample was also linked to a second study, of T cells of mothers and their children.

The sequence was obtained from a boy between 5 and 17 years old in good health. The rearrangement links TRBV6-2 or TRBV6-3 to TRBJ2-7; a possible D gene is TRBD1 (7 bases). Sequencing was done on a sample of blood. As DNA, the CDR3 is TGTGCCAGCAGTACCCAGGGGGGCTACGAGCAGTACTTC. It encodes CASSTQGGYEQYF.